The TCR beta chain under discussion was sequenced for a study of T cells in Graves' hyperthyroidism and ophthalmopathy. The length of the CDR3 is 17 residues. Per the germline V gene, CDR1 is SGHAT and CDR2 is FQNNGV. V was clipped by 1 base and J by 6 bases; unmatched bases: 11. This clonotype was seen ten or more times. Authors of the study amplified TCR beta CDR3 regions from RNA transcripts. The TCR CDR3 was amplified in a first-round RT-PCR using the HTBI primer set. MiXCR, applied by TCRdb to the multiplex PCR reads, yields one record per CDR3 protein. The repertoire includes about 690,000 distinct CDR3 sequences, 15% to 20% of them detected once, and about 14% sits in the top ten.

Specimen: blood. This rearrangement joins TRBV11-2 to TRBJ2-1, with 8 positions matching TRBD2. The clonotype was recovered from a man aged 50-59 years with Graves' hyperthyroidism. The DNA for the CDR3 is TGTGCCAGCAGCTTAGGGATCGCCAGCGGGAGACTCAATGAGCAGTTCTTC. Its translation is CASSLGIASGRLNEQFF.